This T cell receptor beta chain is from a study of shared T cell receptors in the human thymus. The protocol was immunoSEQ multiplex PCR, while the TCRdb copy is restricted to in-frame clones and leaves out a portion. Counted here are hundreds of thousands of clones, about four fifths occurring once; the ten biggest clones make up roughly 0.013%. CDR3 length: 14 amino acids. J was trimmed by 4 bases and V by 5 bases; bases with no gene match: 8. Germline assignment: CDR1 SQVTM and CDR2 ANQGSEA. A further study also used this sample, focusing on human thymus T cells. That source notes: Corrective cardiac surgery supplied the resected thymus tissue.

This TCR was sampled from a boy under two years old with a congenital heart defect. V is TRBV29-1 and J is TRBJ2-7; 10 bases align to TRBD1. The source material was thymocytes. The CDR3 DNA is TGCAGCGTTCTAACGGGGGACAGGGGATACGAGCAGTACTTC. Protein sequence: CSVLTGDRGYEQYF.